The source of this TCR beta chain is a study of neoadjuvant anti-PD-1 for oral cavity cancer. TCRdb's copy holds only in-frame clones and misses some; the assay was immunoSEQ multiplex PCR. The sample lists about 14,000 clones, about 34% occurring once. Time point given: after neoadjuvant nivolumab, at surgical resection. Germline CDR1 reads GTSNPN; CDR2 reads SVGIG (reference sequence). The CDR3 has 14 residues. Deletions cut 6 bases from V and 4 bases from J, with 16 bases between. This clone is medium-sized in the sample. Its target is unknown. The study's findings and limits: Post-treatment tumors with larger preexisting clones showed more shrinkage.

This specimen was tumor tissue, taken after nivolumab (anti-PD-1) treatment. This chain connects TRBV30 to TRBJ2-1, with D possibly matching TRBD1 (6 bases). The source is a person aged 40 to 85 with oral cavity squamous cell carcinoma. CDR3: CACPSQGKYNEQFF. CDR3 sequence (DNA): TGTGCCTGTCCTTCGCAGGGGAAATACAATGAGCAGTTCTTC.